The rows below give T cell receptor beta chains drawn from one sample of a study of CD8 T cell repertoires and HIV-1 epitope variants. Measured with immunoSEQ multiplex PCR; TCRdb has only the in-frame clones, and not every one. The sample shows 80,000 to 95,000 clones, around 75% of them seen only once. The source material was uncultured baseline CD8+ T cells from peripheral blood mononuclear cells (PBMCs). These receptors all stem from a male donor with HIV. The CDR3 runs from the conserved cysteine through the conserved F or W. D genes are given only for firm matches. Size values are once, few and many counts, or a class for expanded clones, and some rows have none.

CDR3 DNA: TGTGCCAGCAGCTTACTAGCGGGAGGGCATGGAGATACGCAGTATTTT
CDR3 protein: CASSLLAGGHGDTQYF
V gene: TRBV7-2
D gene: TRBD2
J gene: TRBJ2-3
clone size: NA

CDR3 DNA: TGTGCCAGCAGCTTAGCGCATGGGGAAAAGCAGTACTTC
CDR3 protein: CASSLAHGEKQYF
V gene: TRBV7-6
D gene: NA
J gene: TRBJ2-7
clone size: NA

CDR3 DNA: TGCAGCGTTCCGTATGGCAGTGCGACCGGGGAGCTGTTTTTT
CDR3 protein: CSVPYGSATGELFF
V gene: TRBV29-1
D gene: NA
J gene: TRBJ2-2
clone size: NA

CDR3 DNA: TGTGCCAGCAGTTGGGGACGGGGGGCGGAAGCTTTCTTT
CDR3 protein: CASSWGRGAEAFF
V gene: TRBV6-6
D gene: NA
J gene: TRBJ1-1
clone size: NA

CDR3 DNA: TGTGCTAGTGGTATGGGAGATACGCAGTATTTT
CDR3 protein: CASGMGDTQYF
V gene: TRBV12-5
D gene: NA
J gene: TRBJ2-3
clone size: NA

CDR3 DNA: TGTGCCAGCTCTGGGGCGAACACTGAAGCTTTCTTT
CDR3 protein: CASSGANTEAFF
V gene: TRBV6-6
D gene: NA
J gene: TRBJ1-1
clone size: NA

CDR3 DNA: TGCGCCAGCAGTGAAGGGGGGTTGATTTACGAGCAGTACTTC
CDR3 protein: CASSEGGLIYEQYF
V gene: TRBV10-2
D gene: NA
J gene: TRBJ2-7
clone size: NA

CDR3 DNA: TGTGCCAGTAGCGGGGGGCTAGCGGGAGAAACAGATACGCAGTATTTT
CDR3 protein: CASSGGLAGETDTQYF
V gene: TRBV19
D gene: TRBD2
J gene: TRBJ2-3
clone size: NA

CDR3 DNA: TGTGCCAGCAGCGTGAGACCGGCCCCCTACGAGCAGTACTTC
CDR3 protein: CASSVRPAPYEQYF
V gene: TRBV9
D gene: NA
J gene: TRBJ2-7
clone size: once

CDR3 DNA: TGTGCCAGCAGTCCCCAGGGGACCCATAGCAATCAGCCCCAGCATTTT
CDR3 protein: CASSPQGTHSNQPQHF
V gene: TRBV2
D gene: NA
J gene: TRBJ1-5
clone size: NA

CDR3 DNA: TGTGCCAGCAGCCCGGCCGGACAGAACACCGGGGAGCTGTTTTTT
CDR3 protein: CASSPAGQNTGELFF
V gene: TRBV5-4
D gene: NA
J gene: TRBJ2-2
clone size: NA

CDR3 DNA: TGTGCCAGCAGTGAAGCGCGAGGGATCGGGGAGGGTTTT
CDR3 protein: CASSEARGIGEGF
V gene: TRBV2
D gene: NA
J gene: TRBJ1-1
clone size: NA

CDR3 DNA: TGCGCCAGCAGCTTGGAAGGGGGTGGAAACACCATATATTTT
CDR3 protein: CASSLEGGGNTIYF
V gene: TRBV5-1
D gene: NA
J gene: TRBJ1-3
clone size: NA

CDR3 DNA: TGTGCCAGCAGTTCAGGACTGACTAGCACAGATACGCAGTATTTT
CDR3 protein: CASSSGLTSTDTQYF
V gene: TRBV28
D gene: NA
J gene: TRBJ2-3
clone size: few

CDR3 DNA: TGTGCCAGCACTCGACCGGGACAGGGGGCTTATGGGGCCAACGTCCTGACTTTC
CDR3 protein: CASTRPGQGAYGANVLTF
V gene: TRBV5-4
D gene: TRBD1
J gene: TRBJ2-6
clone size: NA

CDR3 DNA: TGTGCCAGCAGCCAGACAGGGGGCATCACTGAAGCTTTCTTT
CDR3 protein: CASSQTGGITEAFF
V gene: TRBV25-1
D gene: TRBD1
J gene: TRBJ1-1
clone size: few

CDR3 DNA: TGTGCCACCAGCAGGGCCCGCCCACCAGATACGCAGTATTTT
CDR3 protein: CATSRARPPDTQYF
V gene: TRBV15
D gene: NA
J gene: TRBJ2-3
clone size: NA

CDR3 DNA: TGTGCCAGCAGCCCTGGGTCTGGAAACACCATATATTTT
CDR3 protein: CASSPGSGNTIYF
V gene: TRBV9
D gene: NA
J gene: TRBJ1-3
clone size: once

CDR3 DNA: TGTGCCAGCAGTTACGCAAGCGGGAGCGGCTACGAGCAGTACTTC
CDR3 protein: CASSYASGSGYEQYF
V gene: TRBV6-6
D gene: TRBD2
J gene: TRBJ2-7
clone size: NA

CDR3 DNA: TGTGCCAGCAGCTTCCGACGTAGACAGGGGGTGAAGACCCAGTACTTC
CDR3 protein: CASSFRRRQGVKTQYF
V gene: TRBV5-6
D gene: TRBD1
J gene: TRBJ2-5
clone size: NA

CDR3 DNA: TGTGCCAGCAGTTTGGACAGGGGGAGTGAAAAACTGTTTTTT
CDR3 protein: CASSLDRGSEKLFF
V gene: TRBV5-8
D gene: TRBD1
J gene: TRBJ1-4
clone size: once

CDR3 DNA: TGTGCCAGCAGCTTTACTGAGCAGTTCTTC
CDR3 protein: CASSFTEQFF
V gene: TRBV5-8
D gene: NA
J gene: TRBJ2-1
clone size: once

CDR3 DNA: TGTGCCAGCAGCGACGTACTAGGATCGGTTGGCGAGCAGTACTTC
CDR3 protein: CASSDVLGSVGEQYF
V gene: TRBV27
D gene: NA
J gene: TRBJ2-7
clone size: few

CDR3 DNA: TGTGCCAGCAGCCCCGGGACTAGTTACAATGAGCAGTTCTTC
CDR3 protein: CASSPGTSYNEQFF
V gene: TRBV7-3
D gene: TRBD2
J gene: TRBJ2-1
clone size: NA

CDR3 DNA: TGTGCCACCAGCTACCAGACCGATCCAAGCTACGAGCAGTACTTC
CDR3 protein: CATSYQTDPSYEQYF
V gene: TRBV7-2
D gene: NA
J gene: TRBJ2-7
clone size: few

CDR3 DNA: TGTGCCAGCAGTCAGGACAGTCGCTACACCTTC
CDR3 protein: CASSQDSRYTF
V gene: TRBV6-5
D gene: NA
J gene: TRBJ1-2
clone size: NA

CDR3 DNA: TGCGCCAGCAGCTTGGTGGCTAGCGGGAGTTACGAGCAGTACTTC
CDR3 protein: CASSLVASGSYEQYF
V gene: TRBV5-1
D gene: TRBD2
J gene: TRBJ2-7
clone size: few

CDR3 DNA: TGTGCCAGTAGTATTAAGTCCGGGATAAACACTGAAGCTTTCTTT
CDR3 protein: CASSIKSGINTEAFF
V gene: TRBV19
D gene: NA
J gene: TRBJ1-1
clone size: NA

CDR3 DNA: TGTGCCAGCAACGACAGGGGACCCGCCGGGGAGCTGTTTTTT
CDR3 protein: CASNDRGPAGELFF
V gene: TRBV7-2
D gene: TRBD1
J gene: TRBJ2-2
clone size: NA

CDR3 DNA: TGTGCCAGCAGTCTGGGGGTACAGCTTGGCTACACCTTC
CDR3 protein: CASSLGVQLGYTF
V gene: TRBV5-4
D gene: NA
J gene: TRBJ1-2
clone size: many

CDR3 DNA: TGTGCCAGCAGTCTCAGGGCCGGGAATCAGCCCCAGCATTTT
CDR3 protein: CASSLRAGNQPQHF
V gene: TRBV27
D gene: NA
J gene: TRBJ1-5
clone size: once

CDR3 DNA: TGTGCCAGCAGTGAGAGTCCGGGACAGGGTCAACCGAAAGCTTTCTTT
CDR3 protein: CASSESPGQGQPKAFF
V gene: TRBV25-1
D gene: TRBD1
J gene: TRBJ1-1
clone size: NA

CDR3 DNA: TGTGCCAGCAGCTTGGGCGATAGATACAATGAGCAGTTCTTC
CDR3 protein: CASSLGDRYNEQFF
V gene: TRBV7-7
D gene: NA
J gene: TRBJ2-1
clone size: once

CDR3 DNA: TGTGCCAGCAGCGTGAGTGGGGATGAGCAGTTCTTC
CDR3 protein: CASSVSGDEQFF
V gene: TRBV7-9
D gene: NA
J gene: TRBJ2-1
clone size: NA

CDR3 DNA: TGTGCCAGCAGCTTAGCGGGTTCACCCCTCCACTTT
CDR3 protein: CASSLAGSPLHF
V gene: TRBV7-9
D gene: NA
J gene: TRBJ1-6
clone size: NA

CDR3 DNA: TGTGCCAGCAGTTACACCGGGGAGGGTTTAGGGCAGCCCCAGCATTTT
CDR3 protein: CASSYTGEGLGQPQHF
V gene: TRBV6-6
D gene: NA
J gene: TRBJ1-5
clone size: NA

CDR3 DNA: TGTGCCAGCAGCCGGGAGGGGGCTAGCTCTGGAAACACCATATATTTT
CDR3 protein: CASSREGASSGNTIYF
V gene: TRBV5-4
D gene: TRBD1
J gene: TRBJ1-3
clone size: NA

CDR3 DNA: TGTGCCAGCAGTAGGGGGTTAAATTCACCCCTCCACTTT
CDR3 protein: CASSRGLNSPLHF
V gene: TRBV6-5
D gene: NA
J gene: TRBJ1-6
clone size: NA

CDR3 DNA: TGTGCCAGCTCACCAATCGGGGGGACCATCTACGAGCAGTACTTC
CDR3 protein: CASSPIGGTIYEQYF
V gene: TRBV18
D gene: TRBD2
J gene: TRBJ2-7
clone size: NA

CDR3 DNA: TGTGCCAGCAGCCAGGTGATCCACCACGAGCAGTACTTC
CDR3 protein: CASSQVIHHEQYF
V gene: TRBV7-8
D gene: NA
J gene: TRBJ2-7
clone size: NA

CDR3 DNA: TGTGCCAGCAGCATTACAGGGGGAAACATTCAGTACTTC
CDR3 protein: CASSITGGNIQYF
V gene: TRBV2
D gene: TRBD1
J gene: TRBJ2-4
clone size: once

CDR3 DNA: TGTGCCAGCAGCGTAGCTACTGGAGGACTCGGGCAAGAGACCCAGTACTTC
CDR3 protein: CASSVATGGLGQETQYF
V gene: TRBV9
D gene: NA
J gene: TRBJ2-5
clone size: NA

CDR3 DNA: TGCAGCGTTGCAGGGACTAGCGGGTGGCGGGAGACCCAGTACTTC
CDR3 protein: CSVAGTSGWRETQYF
V gene: TRBV29-1
D gene: TRBD2
J gene: TRBJ2-5
clone size: few

CDR3 DNA: TGTGCCAGTAGTCAGACCCCCGGGCAGCCCCAGCATTTT
CDR3 protein: CASSQTPGQPQHF
V gene: TRBV19
D gene: NA
J gene: TRBJ1-5
clone size: NA

CDR3 DNA: TGCAGCGGCCGGGCCTACCAAGAGACCCAGTACTTC
CDR3 protein: CSGRAYQETQYF
V gene: TRBV29-1
D gene: NA
J gene: TRBJ2-5
clone size: once

CDR3 DNA: TGTGCCAGCAGCTTGGTAGTGGGGGGCCGGGACAATGAGCAGTTCTTC
CDR3 protein: CASSLVVGGRDNEQFF
V gene: TRBV5-4
D gene: NA
J gene: TRBJ2-1
clone size: NA

CDR3 DNA: TGCGCCAGCAGTAGCGGTCAGTCCTACAATGAGCAGTTCTTC
CDR3 protein: CASSSGQSYNEQFF
V gene: TRBV5-1
D gene: NA
J gene: TRBJ2-1
clone size: once

CDR3 DNA: TGTGCCAGCAGTTCCTGGACTAGCGGGAGTGAGCAGTACTTC
CDR3 protein: CASSSWTSGSEQYF
V gene: TRBV27
D gene: TRBD2
J gene: TRBJ2-7
clone size: NA

CDR3 DNA: TGTGCCTGGAATTTGGGACAGGGGGGCGATGGACCCCAGCATTTT
CDR3 protein: CAWNLGQGGDGPQHF
V gene: TRBV30
D gene: TRBD1
J gene: TRBJ1-5
clone size: NA

CDR3 DNA: TGTGCCAGCAAGGGCTTCTCGACTAGCGGCTCCAGGGAGCAGTTCTTC
CDR3 protein: CASKGFSTSGSREQFF
V gene: TRBV7-2
D gene: TRBD2
J gene: TRBJ2-1
clone size: NA

CDR3 DNA: TGTGCCAGCTCACGAGACAGTGGCTACACCTTC
CDR3 protein: CASSRDSGYTF
V gene: TRBV18
D gene: NA
J gene: TRBJ1-2
clone size: NA

CDR3 DNA: TGTGCCAGCAGCTTAGGGACAGGGCCCTACGAGCAGTACTTC
CDR3 protein: CASSLGTGPYEQYF
V gene: TRBV7-2
D gene: TRBD1
J gene: TRBJ2-7
clone size: NA

CDR3 DNA: TGTGCCAGCAGCCCGGGAGGTTACACAGATACGCAGTATTTT
CDR3 protein: CASSPGGYTDTQYF
V gene: TRBV7-3
D gene: TRBD2
J gene: TRBJ2-3
clone size: NA

CDR3 DNA: TGTGCCAGCAGCTCCCAAGAGGGGCGCAGACACGAGCAGTACTTC
CDR3 protein: CASSSQEGRRHEQYF
V gene: TRBV7-9
D gene: NA
J gene: TRBJ2-7
clone size: NA

CDR3 DNA: TGTGCCACCAGCCGGGACAGGGGCTACAATGAGCAGTTCTTC
CDR3 protein: CATSRDRGYNEQFF
V gene: TRBV15
D gene: TRBD1
J gene: TRBJ2-1
clone size: few

CDR3 DNA: TGTGCCAGTAGTATAGATCCCTACCAGAACACCGGGGAGCTGTTTTTT
CDR3 protein: CASSIDPYQNTGELFF
V gene: TRBV19
D gene: NA
J gene: TRBJ2-2
clone size: NA

CDR3 DNA: TGTGCCAGCAGCCCGGGCGGGGTCACCGGGGAGCTGTTTTTT
CDR3 protein: CASSPGGVTGELFF
V gene: TRBV6-4
D gene: NA
J gene: TRBJ2-2
clone size: NA